This TCR beta chain was observed in a study of blood T cell repertoires in COVID-19. In the study overall: Sites in the United States, Italy and Spain provided acute and convalescent COVID-19 samples. In each case, the material was cDNA or gDNA derived from T cells, B-cell-depleted T cells, or PBMCs.

Germline values: CDR1 GTSNPN, CDR2 SVGIG (reference sequence). The length of the CDR3 is 14 residues. Trimming shortened V by 0 bases and J by 4 bases, and 10 bases separated the two germline ends. Methods used by the authors: Estimation of nucleated cell counts was performed using reference gene primer amplification. Method: immunoSEQ multiplex PCR; TCRdb's copy keeps in-frame clones and lacks some. The DNA gave D and trimming, while V, J and clone size come from that table. The repertoire holds 30,000 to 45,000 clones, with over 65% as singletons. This sequence originates from a man in his sixties with active COVID-19. The source material was peripheral blood. This sequence joins TRBV30 and TRBJ1-5; maybe TRBD1 (5 bases). The CDR3 here is CAWSVGGVNQPQHF. DNA for the CDR3: TGTGCCTGGAGTGTTGGAGGGGTTAATCAGCCCCAGCATTTT.